The 10 T cell receptor beta chains given below trace back to one sample, sequenced in a study of blood T cells in healthy people across ages. Sample-barcoded 5' priming and a J-beta primer mix drove a second PCR of roughly 7 to 11 cycles. TCRdb re-analysed the 5' RACE reads in MiXCR, keeping a single row per CDR3 protein. The sample contains about 1.8 million distinct CDR3 sequences, 49% of which appear only once. What was sequenced was blood. The receptors here all came from a woman aged 40 to 49 in good health.

Only a few counts were recorded for this clonotype. V gene TRBV9 combines with J gene TRBJ2-6; possibly TRBD1 for D (6 bases). Per germline, CDR1 SGDLS and CDR2 YYNGEE. Trimming shortened V by 4 bases and J by 2 bases, and 13 bases separated the two germline ends. The CDR3 is 16 residues long. This CDR3 is CASSLDTGTGANVLTF. As DNA, the CDR3 is TGTGCCAGCAGCCTAGATACAGGGACTGGGGCCAACGTCCTGACTTTC.

In this sample, this clonotype turned up a few times. V usage is TRBV27 and J usage is TRBJ1-2; TRBD1 agrees at 7 bases. With V trimmed by 3 bases and J by 10 bases, 11 bases remained unmatched. The CDR3 sequence is 14 residues long. The germline V gene has CDR1 MNHEY and CDR2 SMNVEV (reference sequence). The CDR3 is CASSLSGTVRIYTF. The CDR3 DNA follows: TGTGCCAGCAGTTTGTCGGGGACAGTACGGATCTACACCTTC.

This sequence joins TRBV3-1 and TRBJ1-1; 8 bases are a match to TRBD1. Germline values: CDR1 LGHDT, CDR2 YNNKEL (reference sequence). V lost 8 bases to trimming and J lost 0 bases; unmatched junction nucleotides: 11. The CDR3 runs 16 residues. The CDR3: CASYGQGEDMNTEAFF. The CDR3 DNA reads TGTGCCAGCTACGGACAGGGTGAGGACATGAACACTGAAGCTTTCTTT. Filled out from reference TRBV3-1 and TRBJ1-1, the complete variable domain reads DTAVSQTPKYLVTQMGNDKSIKCEQNLGHDTMYWYKQDSKKFLKIMFSYNNKELIINETVPNRFSPKSPDKAHLNLHINSLELGDSAVYFCASYGQGEDMNTEAFFGQGTRLTVV.

The chain employs TRBV6-6 and TRBJ1-2, with 8 bases matching TRBD1. CDR3 length: 17 residues. V lost 5 bases and J lost 3; bases outside the gene matches: 14. In germline, CDR1 is MNHNY, CDR2 SVGAGI (reference sequence). CDR3 bases: TGTGCCAGCAGTCCCGGGCGGAGACAGGGGACGGACTATGGCTACACCTTC. Translation gives CASSPGRRQGTDYGYTF.

This clonotype was found a few times. The V and J genes are TRBV5-1 and TRBJ2-5; D assignment may be TRBD1 or TRBD2 (5 bases each). The J call may be mistaken, given a closer DNA end match to TRBJ2-7. The CDR3 consists of 12 residues. The germline CDR1 and CDR2 sequences are SGHRS and YFSETQ. CDR3 DNA sequence: TGCGCCAGCCGGGACGTCACCTACGAGCAGTACTTC. It codes for CASRDVTYEQYF.

As regards this clonotype: A much larger clone sits a single nucleotide away, making a read error possible. V and J are TRBV25-1 and TRBJ2-7, with 7 bases matching TRBD1. Looked up from germline, CDR1 is MGHDK and CDR2 is SYGVNS. The ends lost 7 bases at V and 3 bases at J; junction bases unmatched: 6. The CDR3 is made up of 13 amino acids. The DNA of the CDR3 is TGTGCCAGCACCGGGACAGTGAACTACGAGCAGTACTTC. It codes for CASTGTVNYEQYF.

The chain links TRBV20-1 to TRBJ1-2, with D unclear. CDR3 length: 12 amino acids. The germline CDR1 and CDR2 sequences are DFQATT and SNEGSKA (reference sequence). V was trimmed by 5 bases and J by 11 bases, leaving 18 bases between them. The CDR3 sequence is CSAVQEGVRYTF. Here the CDR3 DNA reads TGCAGTGCTGTCCAGGAGGGAGTAAGATACACCTTC.

This clonotype was observed a handful of times. The chain couples TRBV5-1 to TRBJ1-2, with TRBD1 matching 12 bases. The CDR3 is 15 amino acids. V was clipped by 3 bases and J by 7 bases; unmatched bases: 7. Germline CDR1 and CDR2: SGHRS and YFSETQ. The CDR3 protein is CASSSQGQGAPGYTF. The CDR3 region has the DNA TGCGCCAGCAGCTCGCAGGGACAGGGGGCGCCTGGCTACACCTTC. The variable domain in full, completed from reference TRBV5-1 and TRBJ1-2, reads KAGVTQTPRYLIKTRGQQVTLSCSPISGHRSVSWYQQTPGQGLQFLFEYFSETQRNKGNFPGRFSGRQFSNSRSEMNVSTLELGDSALYLCASSSQGQGAPGYTFGSGTRLTVV.

J is TRBJ2-6 and V is TRBV5-1, with TRBD1 matching 8 bases. CDR1 and CDR2 from the germline V gene are SGHRS and YFSETQ. CDR3 size: 17 residues. V lost 4 bases to trimming and J lost 4 bases; unmatched junction nucleotides: 10. Written as DNA, the CDR3 is TGCGCCAGCAGCACCCGCGTGACAGGGGTCGGGGCCAACGTCCTGACTTTC. Its protein product is CASSTRVTGVGANVLTF.

This clonotype was picked up a small number of times. The rearrangement uses TRBV12-3 or TRBV12-4 and TRBJ1-4; TRBD1 aligns across 9 bases. V lost 5 bases, J lost 0 bases, and 7 bases stayed unmatched. The CDR3 is 17 residues long. CDR3 nucleotides: TGTGCCAGCAGTCCGGGACAGGGTCCTGCAACTAATGAAAAACTGTTTTTT. Protein: CASSPGQGPATNEKLFF.